These T cell receptor beta chains were read from a single sample in a study of blood T cell repertoires in COVID-19. The repertoire was sequenced with immunoSEQ multiplex PCR; TCRdb's copy has only in-frame clones and lacks some. The profile covers approximately 240,000 clones, with over 80% appearing a single time and approximately 5.7% taken by the ten largest. The sample taken for sequencing was peripheral blood. These receptors originate from a human donor in a cohort sampled during active COVID-19. Each CDR3 is given with its conserved first and last residue. Each record gives: CDR3 DNA, CDR3 protein, J gene, D gene, clone size, CDR3 length, V gene. The D gene is left open where the match is weak. Clone size is not always given. Where it is, it says once, few, many or a class for expanded clones.

TGTGCCAGCAGTCGGGACAGGGAAGCAGGAAACACCATATATTTT CASSRDREAGNTIYF TRBJ1-3 TRBD1 . 15 TRBV6-5
TGTGCCACCCGGAATCTCAGGGGTTCTAATTCACCCCTCCACTTT CATRNLRGSNSPLHF TRBJ1-6 . once 15 TRBV21-1
TGTGCCAGCAGTCCCGGGACTAGCGACTACAATGAGCAGTTCTTC CASSPGTSDYNEQFF TRBJ2-1 TRBD2 once 15 TRBV6-2/TRBV6-3
TGCAGCGTGGCACTAGCGGGAGGCGGCGGGCAGTTCTTC CSVALAGGGGQFF TRBJ2-1 TRBD2 . 13 TRBV29-1
TGCGCCAGCAGCTTGGGACCCTTACAGGGGACCTCCGGGTATTTT CASSLGPLQGTSGYF TRBJ2-3 TRBD1 . 15 TRBV5-1
TGTGCCAGCAGCTTCACCGAGCGGGGGAACTACGAGCAGTACTTC CASSFTERGNYEQYF TRBJ2-7 TRBD2 . 15 TRBV3-1/TRBV3-2
TGCGCCAGCAGCTTGGTACCGAGCAGGGAGAACACTGAAGCTTTCTTT CASSLVPSRENTEAFF TRBJ1-1 . . 16 TRBV5-1
TGTGCCAGCAGCTTAACGCAGGGTGAATTCTATGGCTACACCTTC CASSLTQGEFYGYTF TRBJ1-2 . . 15 TRBV7-9
TGTGCCAGCAGCCCTTCATATGGGAGCGCAGATACGCAGTATTTT CASSPSYGSADTQYF TRBJ2-3 . . 15 TRBV3-1/TRBV3-2
TGTGCCAGCTCACCTTCTACAGGGGGGTACGAGCAGTACTTC CASSPSTGGYEQYF TRBJ2-7 TRBD1 . 14 TRBV18
TGCGCCAGCAGGGCGATCCAGGGGGCAAGATCGGGCGAGCAGTACTTC CASRAIQGARSGEQYF TRBJ2-7 TRBD1 . 16 TRBV10-2
TGTGCCAGCAGCTCTAGCGGGAGGGCATACAATGAGCAGTTCTTC CASSSSGRAYNEQFF TRBJ2-1 TRBD2 . 15 TRBV11-2
TGTGCCAGCAGTCCCACCTTCGCGGGACAGGGGACCACTAACTATGGCTACACCTTC CASSPTFAGQGTTNYGYTF TRBJ1-2 TRBD1 . 19 TRBV27
TGTGCCAGCAGCCCCGCCGTGCGGGGGGGTACTGAAGCTTTCTTT CASSPAVRGGTEAFF TRBJ1-1 . . 15 TRBV5-5
TGTGCCAGCAGCTTCTCGACAGGGGAAGGTTCACCCCTCCACTTT CASSFSTGEGSPLHF TRBJ1-6 TRBD1 . 15 TRBV7-9
TGTGCCAGCACCCCGACAGCTGAGAACACTGAAGCTTTCTTT CASTPTAENTEAFF TRBJ1-1 . . 14 TRBV21-1
TGTGCCAGCAGCCCGGGACCAGCGGGTCAGCCCCAGCATTTT CASSPGPAGQPQHF TRBJ1-5 . few 14 TRBV3-1/TRBV3-2
TGTGCCGTCGACGGGGTAGATGGCTACACCTTC CAVDGVDGYTF TRBJ1-2 . . 11 TRBV7-2
TGCAGTGCTAGTTCAGGCGGAGGCTACGAGCAGTACTTC CSASSGGGYEQYF TRBJ2-7 . . 13 TRBV20-1
TGTGCCAGTAGTATAGACAGGTCGCCGAAACGCGGGGAGCTGTTTTTT CASSIDRSPKRGELFF TRBJ2-2 . . 16 TRBV19
TGTGCCAGCTCACCGAACAGGGGCGATCAGCCCCAGCATTTT CASSPNRGDQPQHF TRBJ1-5 TRBD1 few 14 TRBV18
TGTGCCAGCAGTCCCGGGACTAGCGGTGGGAAGCAGTACTTC CASSPGTSGGKQYF TRBJ2-7 TRBD2 . 14 TRBV6-5
TGCAGCGCCTCCAGACTAGCGGGAGGGCCAGATACGCAGTATTTT CSASRLAGGPDTQYF TRBJ2-3 TRBD2 . 15 TRBV29-1
TGCGCCAGCAGTAAGGAGGCGTTAAGCTCCTACGAGCAGTACTTC CASSKEALSSYEQYF TRBJ2-7 . . 15 TRBV5-1
TGTGCCAGCAGCAAACCTACTAAAAGGGCGGGGGAGCAGTTCTTC CASSKPTKRAGEQFF TRBJ2-1 . . 15 TRBV21-1
TGTGCCAGCAGCTCAGGCCAGAATATTAAAACCTACGAGCAGTACTTC CASSSGQNIKTYEQYF TRBJ2-7 . . 16 TRBV5-5
TGTGCCAGCAGCTTAGTGAGGGTAGCAGATACGCAGTATTTT CASSLVRVADTQYF TRBJ2-3 . . 14 TRBV7-3
TGTGCCAGCAGAGACAGGGGGCATCGCACAGATACGCAGTATTTT CASRDRGHRTDTQYF TRBJ2-3 TRBD1 . 15 TRBV27
TGTGCCAGCAGCTTCCGGGACAGGAGTAACTATGGCTACACCTTC CASSFRDRSNYGYTF TRBJ1-2 TRBD1 . 15 TRBV5-4
TGCGCCAGCAGCTTGACAGACCCTAATGAAAAACTGTTTTTT CASSLTDPNEKLFF TRBJ1-4 . . 14 TRBV5-1
TGTGCCACCAGCAGAGATCGGTTAGCGGTGGAGACCCAGTACTTC CATSRDRLAVETQYF TRBJ2-5 . . 15 TRBV15
TGTGCCAGCAGTCGGACTAGCGGGGGTCCGACCCCCTACGAGCAGTACTTC CASSRTSGGPTPYEQYF TRBJ2-7 TRBD2 few 17 TRBV2
TGTGCCAGCAGCCAAGATAGATGGCGGGATGAGCAGTTCTTC CASSQDRWRDEQFF TRBJ2-1 . . 14 TRBV4-2
TGTGCCAGCAGCCACCTTGCTAGCAGCCGCTCCTACAATGAGCAGTTCTTC CASSHLASSRSYNEQFF TRBJ2-1 . . 17 TRBV11-3
TGTGCCAGCAGCAAAGGAGAGACAGGGGGCGGAGGGACTGAAGCTTTCTTT CASSKGETGGGGTEAFF TRBJ1-1 . . 17 TRBV21-1
TGTGCCAGCAGAAGGTCCCGGGACAGGGACCAATCACCAAATTCACCCCTCCACTTT CASRRSRDRDQSPNSPLHF TRBJ1-6 TRBD1 . 19 TRBV27
TGCGCCAGCAGCCCGGGACAGCTAGACAATGAGCAGTTCTTC CASSPGQLDNEQFF TRBJ2-1 TRBD1 . 14 TRBV5-1
TGTGCCAGTAGTACAGGGTACTACCAAGAGACCCAGTACTTC CASSTGYYQETQYF TRBJ2-5 . . 14 TRBV19
TGTGCCAGCAGCTTCGACAGGGCCTCCTACGAGCAGTACTTC CASSFDRASYEQYF TRBJ2-7 TRBD1 few 14 TRBV5-5
TGTGCCAGCACTGTACAGGGCCCATGGAGGGAGCAGTACTTC CASTVQGPWREQYF TRBJ2-7 . few 14 TRBV2
TGTGCCAGTACCCAGGAAGGTACTGGGGCCAACGTCCTGACTTTC CASTQEGTGANVLTF TRBJ2-6 . . 15 TRBV19
TGTGCCAGCACCCAACCCGGACAGGGAATAGTAAGCGAGCAGTACTTC CASTQPGQGIVSEQYF TRBJ2-7 TRBD1 . 16 TRBV28
TGTGCCAGCAGCGTCCAGCGGGGGTTTGCGGAGACCCAGTACTTC CASSVQRGFAETQYF TRBJ2-5 TRBD2 few 15 TRBV9
TGCGCCAGCAGCTCCGGGACATCGAACACCGGGGAGCTGTTTTTT CASSSGTSNTGELFF TRBJ2-2 . . 15 TRBV5-1
TGTGCCTGTAAAGAGGGGGTAGACTCACCCCTCCACTTT CACKEGVDSPLHF TRBJ1-6 . . 13 TRBV30
TGCGCCGCAGGAAAGGTATCTGATATCACAGATACGCAGTATTTT CAAGKVSDITDTQYF TRBJ2-3 . . 15 TRBV4-1
TGTGCCAGCAGCGACCAATTGAGGGCTCTTGGGTCCGAGCAGTACTTC CASSDQLRALGSEQYF TRBJ2-7 . . 16 TRBV5-6
TGTGCCAGCCAAAAACAGGGACGGATCTATGGCTACACCTTC CASQKQGRIYGYTF TRBJ1-2 . once 14 TRBV28
TGTGCCAGCAGTTGGACCCTGGTACAGGGGGATTCACCCCTCCACTTT CASSWTLVQGDSPLHF TRBJ1-6 TRBD1 . 16 TRBV27
TGCGCCAGCAGTCCGCCGGGACAGTTCTTTAGAGAGACCCAGTACTTC CASSPPGQFFRETQYF TRBJ2-5 TRBD1 . 16 TRBV10-2
TGCGCCAGCAGCTTGGACAGGGGTACGGGCTACACCTTC CASSLDRGTGYTF TRBJ1-2 TRBD1 . 13 TRBV5-1
TGCGCCAGCAGCTCATACGCGGTGGAGGTCGGAAGCACAGATACGCAGTATTTT CASSSYAVEVGSTDTQYF TRBJ2-3 . once 18 TRBV4-1
TGTGCCAGCAGCTTCCAGGGACAATACGAGCAGTACTTC CASSFQGQYEQYF TRBJ2-7 . . 13 TRBV7-9
TGTGCCAGCAGTGACAGTCCGAGCTCTGGAAACACCATATATTTT CASSDSPSSGNTIYF TRBJ1-3 . . 15 TRBV5-6